This T cell receptor beta chain was retrieved from a study of T-cell reconstitution after alpha-beta-depleted transplantation in children. Molecular barcoding with unique molecular identifiers was used for the TCRbeta library. In TCRdb, the PCR reads were re-called with MiXCR into one record per CDR3 protein. The table lists around 580,000 distinct CDR3 sequences, roughly 23% of them singletons, with around 14% in the top ten. As regards this clonotype: The antigen is undetermined.

Germline V gene lookup returns CDR1 MDHEN and CDR2 SYDVKM. Trimming took off 2 bases at V and 0 bases at J, with 12 bases between the two ends. The CDR3 loop spans 16 amino acids. Whole-study findings and limits: Where some patients showed high TCRbeta diversity at day 60, it came from recipient T cells and thymic progenitors that had survived. From newly produced T cells came most of the T-cell counts and diversity one year after transplant.

V gene TRBV28 combines with J gene TRBJ2-3, with D maybe TRBD2 (6 bases). Sample: PBMCs, mostly from graft donor cells, taken 360 days after TCRalphabeta/CD19-depleted stem cell transplant. The TCR comes from a boy under three years old who had a stem cell transplant for acute myeloid leukemia, so the T cells may come from the graft donor. The CDR3 is CASSLAGSPSTDTQYF. CDR3 bases: TGTGCCAGCAGTTTAGCGGGGAGCCCTAGCACAGATACGCAGTATTTT.